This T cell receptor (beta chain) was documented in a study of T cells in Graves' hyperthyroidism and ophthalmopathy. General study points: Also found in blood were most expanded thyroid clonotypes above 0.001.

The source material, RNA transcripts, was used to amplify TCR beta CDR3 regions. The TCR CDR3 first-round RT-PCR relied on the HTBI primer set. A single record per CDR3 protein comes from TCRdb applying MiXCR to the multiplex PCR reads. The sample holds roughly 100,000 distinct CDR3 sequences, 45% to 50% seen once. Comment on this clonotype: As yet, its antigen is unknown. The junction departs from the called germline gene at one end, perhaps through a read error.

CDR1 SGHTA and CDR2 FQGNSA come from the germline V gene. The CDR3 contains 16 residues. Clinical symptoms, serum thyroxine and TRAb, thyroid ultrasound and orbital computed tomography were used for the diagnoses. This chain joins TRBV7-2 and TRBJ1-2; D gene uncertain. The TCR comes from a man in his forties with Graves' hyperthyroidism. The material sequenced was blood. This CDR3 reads CASSQDGNREDYGYTF. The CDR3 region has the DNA TGCGCCAGCAGCCAAGATGGTAACCGGGAGGACTATGGCTACACCTTC. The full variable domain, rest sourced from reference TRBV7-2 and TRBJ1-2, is GAGVSQSPSNKVTEKGKDVELRCDPISGHTALYWYRQSLGQGLEFLIYFQGNSAPDKSGLPSDRFSAERTGGSVSTLTIQRTQQEDSAVYLCASSQDGNREDYGYTFGSGTRLTVV.